The 5 T cell receptor beta chains in this list originate from one sample, sequenced in a study of CD8+CD57+ T cells in acquired aplastic anemia. TCR beta VDJ and CDR3 were profiled, and genomic DNA was the template. One entry per CDR3 protein, called by TCRdb with MiXCR from the reads. The sample comprises under 350,000 distinct CDR3 sequences, about three fifths of which are singletons, and under 1.5% rests with the top ten. Sequencing was done on patients that had shown CD8+CD57+ cell expansion by flow cytometry. The sample taken for sequencing was sorted CD4+, CD8+, or CD8+CD57+ T cells (not recorded which) from PBMCs. The receptors originated from a human donor with aplastic anemia.

The chain links TRBV6-1 to TRBJ1-1; D is undetermined. Germline V gene data show CDR1 as MNHNS and CDR2 as SASEGT. The CDR3 runs to 13 residues. Trimming shortened V by 8 bases and J by 7 bases, and 17 bases separated the two germline ends. CDR3: CASLRFRGGEAFF. DNA of the CDR3: TGTGCCAGCCTTCGGTTTCGGGGAGGTGAAGCTTTCTTT.

As regards this clonotype: The CDR3 carries no conserved terminal phenylalanine or tryptophan, so it likely arises from a read error. V is TRBV11-2 and J is TRBJ2-7; D remains ambiguous. From germline, CDR1 is SGHAT and CDR2 FQNNGV. The CDR3 loop spans 13 amino acids. Trimming removed 0 bases from V and 0 bases from J, with 3 bases in between. CDR3 sequence reads: CASSLDSSYEQYS. The CDR3 coding sequence is TGTGCCAGCAGCTTAGACAGCTCCTACGAGCAGTACTCC.

This clonotype was observed at least ten times. The gene calls are TRBV2 and TRBJ2-3; 13 bases fit TRBD2. The CDR3 is made up of 16 amino acids. J was trimmed by 1 base and V by 8 bases; bases with no gene match: 6. The germline gives CDR1 SNHLY, CDR2 FYNNEI. CDR3 residues: CASRLAGGRGTDTQYF. The CDR3 DNA is TGTGCCAGCCGACTAGCGGGAGGACGAGGCACAGATACGCAGTATTTT.

The V gene is TRBV5-1, the J gene TRBJ1-6; maybe TRBD1 (5 bases). Trimming took off 5 bases at V and 8 bases at J, with 14 bases between the two ends. The germline V gene has CDR1 SGHRS and CDR2 YFSETQ. CDR3 length: 14 residues. The CDR3 loop reads CASRGGRPDSPLHF. CDR3 in DNA: TGCGCCAGCAGGGGGGGACGGCCGGATTCACCCCTCCACTTT.

The chain combines TRBV5-1 with TRBJ1-6; D gene uncertain. Trimming pared 2 bases from V and 7 bases from J, leaving 7 bases between. CDR1 is SGHRS, CDR2 YFSETQ, per germline. The CDR3 spans 13 residues. Written as DNA, the CDR3 is TGCGCCAGCAGCTTCGCCCCGAATTCACCCCTCCACTTT. Its protein is CASSFAPNSPLHF.